The rows below give T cell receptor beta chains drawn from one sample of a study of cytomegalovirus exposure and HLA in healthy donors. Method: immunoSEQ multiplex PCR; TCRdb's copy keeps in-frame clones and lacks some. This table holds approximately 100,000 clones, around 70% found once. The sequencing input was PBMCs. The source of these receptors is a man in his forties or fifties in good health and CMV-seropositive. Both conserved end residues are part of each CDR3. D genes are given only for firm matches. Size values are once, few and many counts, or a class for expanded clones, and some rows have none.

clone size	D gene	V gene	J gene	CDR3 length	CDR3 DNA	CDR3 protein
.	TRBD2	TRBV28	TRBJ2-1	16	TGTGCCAGCAGTTGGGGACTAGCGGGAGGGGGGAATGAGCAGTTCTTC	CASSWGLAGGGNEQFF
.	.	TRBV7-8	TRBJ1-1	16	TGTGCCAGCAGCTTATCCGCCACAGGGATCAACACTGAAGCTTTCTTT	CASSLSATGINTEAFF
.	.	TRBV10-3	TRBJ1-2	12	TGTGCCATCATGCAGGGGAACTATGGCTACACCTTC	CAIMQGNYGYTF
once	.	TRBV28	TRBJ2-1	14	TGTGCCAGCAGTATCACCGGCTCCTACAATGAGCAGTTCTTC	CASSITGSYNEQFF
once	TRBD2	TRBV6-6	TRBJ2-1	15	TGTGCCAGCAGTTCTAGCGGGAGGGCCCTCAATGAGCAGTTCTTC	CASSSSGRALNEQFF
.	.	TRBV5-4	TRBJ1-3	13	TGTGCCAGCAGCTCGGGAGGGGGAAACACCATATATTTT	CASSSGGGNTIYF
few	TRBD2	TRBV18	TRBJ2-1	16	TGTGCCAGCTCCCGGGGGACTAGCGGGCACTACAATGAGCAGTTCTTC	CASSRGTSGHYNEQFF
few	TRBD2	TRBV7-2	TRBJ2-3	18	TGTGCCAGCAGCTTAGCGGCGGCGGGAGGCCGGGTTTCGGATACGCAGTATTTT	CASSLAAAGGRVSDTQYF
.	.	TRBV30	TRBJ2-7	11	TGTGCCAGAGGGTACCACTACGAGCAGTACTTC	CARGYHYEQYF
.	TRBD2	TRBV19	TRBJ2-3	18	TGTGCCAGTAGCATACAGCGTACTTCGGGCGGGAGATCAGATACGCAGTATTTT	CASSIQRTSGGRSDTQYF
few	.	TRBV27	TRBJ1-1	14	TGTGCCAGCAGTCTCCAGGGGTTGAACACTGAAGCTTTCTTT	CASSLQGLNTEAFF
.	TRBD2	TRBV2	TRBJ2-2	15	TGTGCCAGCAGACGGGGGGGGCCGGACACCGGGGAGCTGTTTTTT	CASRRGGPDTGELFF
.	.	TRBV4-1	TRBJ1-5	14	TGCGCCAGCAGCCACCGGGACTTCAATCAGCCCCAGCATTTT	CASSHRDFNQPQHF
once	.	TRBV21-1	TRBJ1-2	17	TGTGCCAGCAGCAAAGCGCCGAGGCCACCCGATAACTATGGCTACACCTTC	CASSKAPRPPDNYGYTF
few	.	TRBV5-1	TRBJ2-2	15	TGCGCCAGCAGCTTGTGGGGGGAGAACACCGGGGAGCTGTTTTTT	CASSLWGENTGELFF
.	TRBD2	TRBV13	TRBJ2-2	15	TGTGCCAGCAGCGACCGCAGCGGGAGGACCGGGGAGCTGTTTTTT	CASSDRSGRTGELFF
few	TRBD1	TRBV15	TRBJ1-1	13	TGTGCCACCAGCAGACAGGGGGGCACTGAAGCTTTCTTT	CATSRQGGTEAFF
few	.	TRBV6-1	TRBJ1-5	14	TGTGCCAGCAGTGAACAGGGTTACAATCAGCCCCAGCATTTT	CASSEQGYNQPQHF
.	.	TRBV7-9	TRBJ2-7	15	TGTGCCAGCAGCTCCCCCGACAGTTTGTCCTACGAGCAGTACTTC	CASSSPDSLSYEQYF
.	.	TRBV10-2	TRBJ2-1	14	TGCGCCAGCAGTTTGGGACTGGATTACAATGAGCAGTTCTTC	CASSLGLDYNEQFF
.	.	TRBV5-5	TRBJ2-2	16	TGTGCCAGCAGAGAACAGGGAACTACGAACACCGGGGAGCTGTTTTTT	CASREQGTTNTGELFF
.	.	TRBV7-3	TRBJ2-3	14	TGTGCCAGCAGTCGGGACTCCTACACAGATACGCAGTATTTT	CASSRDSYTDTQYF